Below, 8 T cell receptor beta chains from the same sample are listed, as sequenced in a study of blood T cell repertoires in COVID-19. Only in-frame clones appear in the TCRdb table, and some are missing; sequencing was by immunoSEQ multiplex PCR. The profile covers about 53,000 clones, with 86% appearing a single time and less than 3% taken by the ten largest. The sample comprised peripheral blood. These TCRs come from a man at least 80 years old with acute or convalescent COVID-19.

This chain uses TRBV30 with TRBJ1-4; D is unresolved. The CDR3 consists of 14 residues. Germline loops: CDR1 GTSNPN, CDR2 SVGIG (reference sequence). V was trimmed by 0 bases and J by 7 bases, leaving 12 bases between them. CDR3 loop: CAWSVKGSGEKLFF. The DNA for the CDR3 is TGTGCCTGGAGTGTTAAGGGAAGCGGTGAAAAACTGTTTTTT.

V usage is TRBV3-1 (or the pseudogene TRBV3-2) and J usage is TRBJ1-2; maybe TRBD1 (5 bases). The CDR3 length is 15 residues. Germline CDR1 LGHDT, CDR2 YNNKEL (reference sequence). Trimming cost V 4 bases and J 4 bases, with 16 bases left between them. The CDR3 DNA reads TGTGCCAGCAGCCCCTACAGGACAACGGGCTATGGCTACACCTTC. Encoded protein: CASSPYRTTGYGYTF.

V is TRBV10-3 and J is TRBJ2-3; D might be TRBD2 (5 bases). Germline V gene sequence: CDR1 ENHRY, CDR2 SYGVKD. With 0 bases removed from V and 8 bases from J, the gap between germline ends came to 12 bases. This CDR3 has 14 residues. This CDR3 reads CAISESGGWGTQYF. CDR3 coding DNA: TGTGCCATCAGTGAGTCAGGCGGGTGGGGTACGCAGTATTTT.

The J gene is TRBJ2-5, the V gene TRBV3-1 (or the pseudogene TRBV3-2); no firm D call. The V gene lost 1 base and the J gene lost 4 bases, with 4 bases spanning the gap. This CDR3 contains 12 residues. Germline V gene sequence: CDR1 LGHDT, CDR2 YNNKEL (reference sequence). The CDR3 loop reads CASSQVSETQYF. CDR3 in DNA: TGTGCCAGCAGCCAAGTCTCAGAGACCCAGTACTTC.

This clone was seen a single time. CDR3 nucleotides: TGTGCCAGCAGCCCGGGACAGGCGAACACTGAAGCTTTCTTT. Translating it yields CASSPGQANTEAFF. The V gene is TRBV11-2, the J gene TRBJ1-1; 8 bases match TRBD1. The CDR3 has 14 amino acids. J was trimmed by 1 base and V by 5 bases; bases with no gene match: 3. Germline V gene sequence: CDR1 SGHAT, CDR2 FQNNGV.

This clone appeared a few times. The chain employs TRBV19 and TRBJ1-1; D is perhaps TRBD1 (6 bases). The CDR3 spans 13 residues. V was pared by 3 bases and J by 1 base, with 6 bases between. Germline lookup yields CDR1 LNHDA and CDR2 SQIVND (reference sequence). Here the CDR3 reads CASSMTGNTEAFF. In nucleotides, the CDR3 is TGTGCCAGTAGTATGACAGGGAACACTGAAGCTTTCTTT.

This sequence joins TRBV6-5 and TRBJ1-4, with TRBD1 matching over 11 bases. The V gene end was trimmed by 5 bases and the J gene end by 6 bases; junction bases not matched to a gene: 5. CDR1 is MNHEY and CDR2 is SVGAGI in the germline V gene. The CDR3 is made up of 15 amino acids. CDR3 in amino acids: CASSRRTGGYEKLFF. CDR3 DNA: TGTGCCAGCAGTCGGAGGACAGGGGGCTATGAAAAACTGTTTTTT.

This sequence joins TRBV7-8 and TRBJ1-1; possible D gene TRBD1, 6 bases. Germline lookup yields CDR1 SGHVS and CDR2 FQNEAQ. This CDR3 comprises 15 residues. The ends were cut back, 5 bases at V and 1 base at J, with 14 bases in the middle. The CDR3 protein is CASSRPRTENTEAFF. DNA for the CDR3: TGTGCCAGCAGCAGACCCCGGACAGAGAACACTGAAGCTTTCTTT.